The 26 T cell receptor beta chains in this list originate from one sample, sequenced in a study of T cells in Graves' hyperthyroidism and ophthalmopathy. Amplified TCR beta CDR3 regions derived from RNA transcripts. The HTBI primer set drove a first-round RT-PCR of the TCR CDR3. TCRdb re-analysed the multiplex PCR reads in MiXCR, keeping a single row per CDR3 protein. This sample has fewer than 650,000 distinct CDR3 sequences, with around 14% found just once. Sequencing used blood. The receptors stem from a woman in her twenties or thirties with Graves' hyperthyroidism that later progressed to Graves' ophthalmopathy.

This clonotype appeared a few times. The chain links TRBV19 to TRBJ2-2, with D possibly TRBD1 on 5 matching bases. CDR1 and CDR2 from the germline V gene are LNHDA and SQIVND (reference sequence). The V and J ends lost 3 bases and 5 bases respectively, with 13 bases between them. This CDR3 comprises 15 residues. The CDR3 DNA reads TGTGCCAGTAGTATCCCCTCGACAGCGACCGGGGAGCTGTTTTTT. This translates into CASSIPSTATGELFF.

Only a few counts were recorded for this clonotype. The chain recombines TRBV5-1 with TRBJ1-2, with a weak D call TRBD1 (5 bases). The germline V gene has CDR1 SGHRS and CDR2 YFSETQ. The CDR3 sequence is 13 residues long. Trimming shortened V by 4 bases and J by 7 bases, and 14 bases separated the two germline ends. CDR3 nucleotide sequence: TGCGCCAGCAGCCTAGAGGGGAATTCTGGCTACACCTTC. This encodes CASSLEGNSGYTF.

This clonotype was seen ten or more times. The V and J genes are TRBV11-2 and TRBJ1-3; no clear D. The CDR3 is made up of 13 amino acids. CDR1 and CDR2 from the germline V gene are SGHAT and FQNNGV. Trimming took off 5 bases at V and 0 bases at J, with 5 bases between the two ends. CDR3 in amino acids: CASSPLSGNTIYF. As DNA, the CDR3 is TGTGCCAGCAGCCCCCTCTCTGGAAACACCATATATTTT. Drawing the rest from reference TRBV11-2 and TRBJ1-3, the complete variable domain is EAGVAQSPRYKIIEKRQSVAFWCNPISGHATLYWYQQILGQGPKLLIQFQNNGVVDDSQLPKDRFSAERLKGVDSTLKIQPAKLEDSAVYLCASSPLSGNTIYFGEGSWLTVV.

Points on this clonotype: Compared with germline, one end of the junction differs, possibly owing to a read error. This chain connects TRBV4-1 to TRBJ1-1; D is undetermined. In germline, CDR1 is MGHRA, CDR2 YSYEKL. CDR3 size: 13 residues. This chain's CDR3 is CAGSRNMNTEAFF. Here the CDR3 DNA reads TGCGCCGGCAGCCGTAATATGAACACTGAAGCTTTCTTT.

The chain recombines TRBV12-3 or TRBV12-4 with TRBJ1-6; D perhaps matches TRBD1 (5 bases). The ends were cut back, 8 bases at V and 13 bases at J, with 15 bases in the middle. This CDR3 is built from 12 residues. The DNA for the CDR3 is TGTGCCAGCCAGGGCCTCCTAGGGCCCCTCCACTTT. Translated: CASQGLLGPLHF.

This clonotype was seen many times. The chain recombines TRBV6-5 with TRBJ1-4; D unclear. The CDR3 is 15 amino acids. Germline-derived CDR1 and CDR2 are MNHEY and SVGAGI. The V gene lost 0 bases and the J gene lost 7 bases, with 12 bases spanning the gap. DNA for the CDR3: TGTGCCAGCAGTTACTCCGGATCTGGGAGTGAAAAACTGTTTTTT. Residues: CASSYSGSGSEKLFF.

This clonotype was seen a few times. The chain is built from TRBV20-1 and TRBJ2-1, with 10 bases fitting TRBD2. Trimming removed 0 bases from V and 8 bases from J; junction bases left unmatched: 10. This CDR3 has 16 amino acids. Germline lookup yields CDR1 DFQATT and CDR2 SNEGSKA (reference sequence). The CDR3 loop is CSARDLPSGSIDEQFF. The CDR3 DNA reads TGCAGTGCTAGAGATCTCCCTAGCGGGAGTATCGATGAGCAGTTCTTC.

In the case of this clonotype: A much larger clone lies one base from this, so it may be a read error. This chain links TRBV7-2 with TRBJ2-1; 9 bases match TRBD2. The germline gives CDR1 SGHTA, CDR2 FQGNSA. The CDR3 is made up of 14 amino acids. V was pared by 5 bases and J by 10 bases, with 9 bases of the junction left unmatched. In nucleotides, the CDR3 is TGTGCCAGCAGCCACGGAGCGGGGGGTAGCGAGCAGTTCTTC. It specifies CASSHGAGGSEQFF.

This clonotype was counted many times. The chain links TRBV11-2 to TRBJ2-3; D is ambiguous. CDR3 size: 13 residues. V lost 2 bases and J 4 bases, leaving 7 bases between the germline ends. Germline V gene data show CDR1 as SGHAT and CDR2 as FQNNGV. CDR3 nucleotide sequence: TGTGCCAGCAGCTTAATCCTCGCAGATACGCAGTATTTT. The encoded protein is CASSLILADTQYF.

This clonotype was seen many times. The chain employs TRBV11-2 and TRBJ2-4, with D tentatively TRBD2 (6 bases). V lost 6 bases to trimming and J lost 6 bases, with 9 bases between them. CDR1 and CDR2 from the germline V gene are SGHAT and FQNNGV. This CDR3 is built from 12 residues. The CDR3 DNA follows: TGTGCCAGCAGGGCAGCGGGAAACATTCAGTACTTC. It specifies CASRAAGNIQYF.

This clonotype occurred many times. This rearrangement joins TRBV12-3 or TRBV12-4 to TRBJ2-2; 10 nucleotides agree with TRBD2. The ends lost 6 bases at V and 1 base at J; junction bases unmatched: 8. The CDR3 runs to 17 residues. The CDR3 reads CASSRYWTSGNTGELFF. CDR3 in DNA: TGTGCCAGCAGCCGATACTGGACTAGCGGGAACACCGGGGAGCTGTTTTTT.

Only a few counts were recorded for this clonotype. This chain links TRBV29-1 with TRBJ2-5, with D perhaps assigned TRBD1 or TRBD2 (6 bases each). The CDR3 loop spans 14 amino acids. V shed 1 base and J shed 5 bases, with 14 bases lying between them. Looked up from germline, CDR1 is SQVTM and CDR2 is ANQGSEA. CDR3 DNA: TGCAGCGTTGAAGGGGGGGCTGGGGCCGAGACCCAGTACTTC. It yields the protein CSVEGGAGAETQYF.

The chain uses TRBV2 and TRBJ1-5, with TRBD1 matching 7 bases. This CDR3 comprises 16 residues. Germline CDR1 is SNHLY and CDR2 is FYNNEI. J was trimmed by 0 bases and V by 2 bases; bases with no gene match: 4. The CDR3 reads CASSERTGDSNQPQHF. The CDR3 DNA reads as TGTGCCAGCAGTGAACGGACAGGTGATAGCAATCAGCCCCAGCATTTT.

This clonotype has only one observation. The chain combines TRBV7-8 with TRBJ1-1, with D hard to call. The CDR3 has 14 residues. V dropped 4 bases and J dropped 1 base, with 10 bases sitting between them. Per germline, CDR1 SGHVS and CDR2 FQNEAQ. This CDR3 reads CASSSETANTEAFF. DNA of the CDR3: TGTGCCAGCAGCTCAGAGACGGCGAACACTGAAGCTTTCTTT.

A note on this clonotype: A much larger clone lies a single base off, so this may be a read error. The chain employs TRBV3-1 and TRBJ1-6; a weak D match, TRBD1 (5 bases). CDR1 and CDR2 from the germline V gene are LGHDT and YNNKEL (reference sequence). The CDR3 is made up of 14 amino acids. Trimming removed 3 bases at V and 10 bases at J, with 13 bases between. The CDR3 protein is CASSQFREGSPLHF. DNA for the CDR3: TGTGCCAGCAGCCAGTTCAGGGAAGGATCACCCCTCCACTTT.

This clonotype was counted many times. The chain carries TRBV11-3 and TRBJ2-5; perhaps TRBD1 as D (5 bases). Trimming stripped 5 bases from V and 2 bases from J, with 21 bases between. Germline V gene sequence: CDR1 SGHNT, CDR2 YENEEA. CDR3 length: 17 amino acids. CDR3 region: CASSPGRPRDPQETQYF. The CDR3 nucleotides are TGTGCCAGCAGCCCAGGGCGACCCAGAGACCCTCAAGAGACCCAGTACTTC.

This clonotype was counted many times. This chain uses TRBV12-3 or TRBV12-4 with TRBJ1-1; D is ambiguous. Trimming stripped 5 bases from V and 3 bases from J, with 13 bases between. There are 14 residues in the CDR3. The CDR3 here is CASSRLVSDTEAFF. The DNA of the CDR3 is TGTGCCAGCAGTCGCCTCGTATCGGACACTGAAGCTTTCTTT.

There are many counts of this clonotype. The chain employs TRBV30 and TRBJ1-2; no firm D call. CDR1 GTSNPN and CDR2 SVGIG come from the germline V gene (reference sequence). Deletions cut 3 bases from V and 4 bases from J, with 15 bases between. The CDR3 contains 14 residues. CDR3 sequence (DNA): TGTGCCTGGAGGATGGGGTTTGGTCGCTATGGCTACACCTTC. Amino acid sequence: CAWRMGFGRYGYTF.

This clonotype was detected a few times. The rearrangement joins TRBV9 to TRBJ1-3; TRBD1 matches at 7 bases. The germline CDR1 and CDR2 sequences are SGDLS and YYNGEE. The CDR3 is 15 amino acids. V gave up 0 bases and J gave up 2 bases; unmatched junction bases: 2. CDR3 loop: CASSVEGAPGNTIYF. CDR3 coding DNA: TGTGCCAGCAGCGTAGAGGGGGCGCCTGGAAACACCATATATTTT. Filled out from reference TRBV9 and TRBJ1-3, the complete variable domain reads DSGVTQTPKHLITATGQRVTLRCSPRSGDLSVYWYQQSLDQGLQFLIQYYNGEERAKGNILERFSAQQFPDLHSELNLSSLELGDSALYFCASSVEGAPGNTIYFGEGSWLTVV.

This clonotype occurred many times. The CDR3 spells CASSIGEKEGYTF. CDR3 in DNA: TGTGCCAGCTCAATCGGGGAGAAGGAGGGCTACACCTTC. V is TRBV18 and J is TRBJ1-2; D not resolved. V was shortened by 5 bases and J by 8 bases, with 15 bases between the two germline ends. CDR1 is KGHSH and CDR2 is LQKENI in the germline V gene. The CDR3 covers 13 residues.

Many counts were recorded for this clonotype. The chain is built from TRBV2 and TRBJ2-7; 7 nucleotides line up with TRBD1. This CDR3 region has 13 residues. V was pared by 6 bases and J by 4 bases, with 6 bases of the junction left unmatched. CDR1 and CDR2 from the germline V gene are SNHLY and FYNNEI. The CDR3 region is CASSRTGQYEQYF. Here the CDR3 DNA reads TGTGCCAGCAGCAGGACAGGACAATACGAGCAGTACTTC.

This clonotype appeared many times. The chain has TRBV10-3 and TRBJ1-1, with a weak D call TRBD1 (6 bases). CDR1 and CDR2 from the germline V gene are ENHRY and SYGVKD. V lost 8 bases to trimming and J lost 2 bases, with 15 bases between them. The CDR3 extends over 14 amino acids. CDR3 DNA sequence: TGTGCCATCGCCCCTTCACAGGGAAACACTGAAGCTTTCTTT. Its protein is CAIAPSQGNTEAFF.

The chain employs TRBV7-6 and TRBJ2-2, with D possibly TRBD2 on 6 matching bases. The germline V gene has CDR1 SGHVS and CDR2 FNYEAQ. With 1 base removed from V and 2 bases from J, the gap between germline ends came to 11 bases. This CDR3 has 16 amino acids. The CDR3 sequence is CASSLVGGFNTGELFF. In DNA form, the CDR3 reads TGTGCCAGCAGCTTAGTTGGAGGGTTCAACACCGGGGAGCTGTTTTTT.

There are many counts of this clonotype. The chain carries TRBV5-6 and TRBJ1-1, with D maybe TRBD1 (5 bases). The CDR3 loop spans 11 amino acids. Trimming cost V 4 bases and J 7 bases, with 8 bases left between them. CDR1 and CDR2 (germline): SGHDT, YYEEEE. CDR3 DNA: TGTGCCAGCAGCCGGGGGGGTGAAGCTTTCTTT. It specifies CASSRGGEAFF.

This clonotype showed up just a few times. The chain has TRBV5-4 and TRBJ2-3; tentatively, D is TRBD2 (5 bases). This CDR3 has 15 amino acids. Trimming took 4 bases from V and 5 from J, leaving 17 bases between them. The V gene's germline CDR1 is SGHNT and CDR2 YYREEE (reference sequence). The CDR3 nucleotides read TGTGCCAGCAGCCCCCGGGTGGGAGTAGGAGATACGCAGTATTTT. It encodes CASSPRVGVGDTQYF.

This clonotype was detected many times. This chain connects TRBV2 to TRBJ2-7; 9 bases match TRBD1. CDR1 is SNHLY, CDR2 FYNNEI, per germline. Germline trimming cut 0 bases from V and 6 bases from J; bases unmatched to any gene: 0. The CDR3 extends over 13 amino acids. CDR3 loop: CASSEAGQGEQYF. The CDR3 DNA follows: TGTGCCAGCAGTGAAGCGGGACAGGGCGAGCAGTACTTC.